This T cell receptor (beta chain) was found in a study of T cell responses to AZD1222 COVID-19 vaccine (dated by TCRdb to the early 2020s). Study-level background: AZD1222 recipients with second doses at about 4 weeks or about 12 weeks were pooled, because spike-specific TCR depth and breadth did not differ between schedules. Trial participants were enrolled by age into subgroups of 18-55, 56-69 and 70-plus years, and around 140, 26 and 57 TCR-sequenced participants, respectively, were included in these subgroups. A total of 233 trial participants underwent TCR sequencing, of whom 200 to 220 had received two doses of AZD1222 and 26 had received two doses of the MenACWY control vaccine.

The sample's time point label, decoded: baseline before first vaccination. Vaccinee samples were obtained from the UK trials COV001 and COV002, which included a single-blind randomized controlled phase 2/3 trial of AZD1222 (ChAdOx1 nCoV-19) in healthy adults. For TCRbeta chain sequencing, PBMC samples were collected from trial participants at day 0 and at day 28 after the second dose. The CDR3 regions of human TCRbeta chains were subjected to immunosequencing. From the authors' description of their analysis: TCRs in the repertoires were matched against a reference library of SARS-CoV-2-specific TCRs that had been generated with the MIRA antigen-specificity platform. Breadth was defined as the fraction of unique TCRs that were SARS-CoV-2-associated. Depth was defined as the fraction of total T cells that were SARS-CoV-2-associated. Each spike-specific TCR was assigned to its reactive spike region and to a CD4 or CD8 class using the MIRA data. Log10-transformed breadth and depth values were compared by one-way ANOVA with Sidak's multiple comparisons tests. In TCRdb, the immuneACCESS table is reduced to in-frame sequences with V and J assigned. These tables do not hold every clone; where another copy was compared, an unresolved V gene accounts for under half, and the others remain unexplained. Clonal size and the V and J genes are those of that table, whereas D and trimming came from the DNA. The sample records 140,000 or so clones, roughly 89% of which are singletons. Around 1.7% of the sample is taken by the ten largest.

The research as a whole found: CD4 TCRs associated with the vaccine covered the entire spike protein, and the dominant responses were in regions 160-218 and 743-854. Because no samples from the day 14 peak response were available, repertoires could be characterized only after the peak T cell response. Conclusions about previously exposed vaccinees were limited because only six AZD1222 recipients were SARS-CoV-2 seropositive at baseline. Most participants were white British and females outnumbered males, and the authors suggested that clonal diversity may have been underestimated. After two AZD1222 doses, both the breadth and the depth of spike-specific TCRs were significantly higher than at day 0 and than in MenACWY recipients. The 56-69-year group was small, and its depth increase did not reach significance, likely because of low power. Epitopes outside the regions mutated in the B.1.351 and B.1.1.7 variants were reportedly recognized by nearly half of the unique spike-specific TCRs.

Remarks on this clone: Its specific antigen is unknown. Base qualities are missing; no much larger clone stands one base away.

The TCR comes from an adult in good health. Sequences were derived from peripheral blood, sampled on day 0 of AZD1222 vaccination.

The base sequence is TGTGCCAGCTCACCATCCCGGGACTTTTCGAACTATGGCTACACCTTC. Translated, it gives CASSPSRDFSNYGYTF. The rearrangement joined TRBV18 to TRBJ1-2; the D region possibly corresponds to TRBD1 (5 bases align). CDR1 and CDR2 (KGHSH, LQKENI) derive from the germline V gene. Relative to germline, V is 2 bases shorter and J is 2 bases shorter, with 15 bases between their ends. The CDR3 goes from the cysteine to the phenylalanine over 16 residues. The entry retains the CDR3 DNA only, 48 bases that are in frame from base 1.